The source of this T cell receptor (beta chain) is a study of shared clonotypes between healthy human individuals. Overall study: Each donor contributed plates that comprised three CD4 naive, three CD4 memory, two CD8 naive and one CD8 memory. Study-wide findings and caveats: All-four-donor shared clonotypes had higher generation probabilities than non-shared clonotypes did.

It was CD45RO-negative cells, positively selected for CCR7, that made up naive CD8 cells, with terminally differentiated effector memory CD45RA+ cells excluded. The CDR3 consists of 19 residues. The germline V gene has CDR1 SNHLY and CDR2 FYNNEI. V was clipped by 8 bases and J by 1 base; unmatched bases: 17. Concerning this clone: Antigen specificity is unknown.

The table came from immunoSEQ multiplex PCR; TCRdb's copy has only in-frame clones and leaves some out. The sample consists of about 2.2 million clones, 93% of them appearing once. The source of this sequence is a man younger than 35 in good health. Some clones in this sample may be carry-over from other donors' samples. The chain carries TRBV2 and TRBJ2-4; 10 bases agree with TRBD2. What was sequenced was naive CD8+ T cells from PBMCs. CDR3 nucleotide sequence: TGTGCCAGCCGCTTTCCAAGGACTAGCGGAGGGGAGGCCAAAAACATTCAGTACTTC. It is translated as CASRFPRTSGGEAKNIQYF.